The clone carrying this T cell receptor beta chain was observed a few times. Its antigen is unidentified. The sample is drawn from a study of beta chain features in type 1 diabetes. Study outcomes and limitations: Compared with healthy donors, patients appeared to share more similar naive, central memory and regulatory TCRB repertoires. Cells with high TCR expression could be over-represented when cDNA is sequenced.

This CDR3 spans 14 amino acids. The V gene lost 2 bases and the J gene lost 4 bases, with 11 bases spanning the gap. Per the germline V gene, CDR1 is SGHVS and CDR2 is FQNEAQ. The study reverse transcribed the entire isolated RNA, so it sequenced expressed TCRB transcripts. Profiled with immunoSEQ multiplex PCR; TCRdb holds only in-frame clones, not every one. The table has fewer than 250,000 clones, over 9.5% seen once; the top ten hold approximately 0.035%. Sequenced: naive CD4+ T cells from blood. The receptor was isolated from a woman aged 18 to 35 in good health. The chain combines TRBV7-8 with TRBJ2-5; D perhaps matches TRBD2 (6 bases). The CDR3 here is CASSLRRRGETQYF. CDR3 coding DNA: TGTGCCAGCAGCTTAAGACGGAGGGGAGAGACCCAGTACTTC.